The present T cell receptor beta chain was sequenced within a study of blood T cell repertoires in COVID-19. The data were produced by immunoSEQ multiplex PCR, yet TCRdb's version contains in-frame clones alone and is incomplete. Here the sample spans under 300,000 clones, around 84% being singletons. Assignments of participants to cohorts depended upon their own reported clinical history. V trimming: 11 bases; J trimming: 6 bases; junction bases outside the gene matches: 7. Germline CDR1 and CDR2: ENHRY and SYGVKD. The CDR3 is 15 amino acids. The receptor's source is a man aged 18-30 years who had recovered from COVID-19. The chain links TRBV10-3 to TRBJ2-1; the match to TRBD2 covers 16 bases. The sample was PBMCs or T cells enriched from blood (not recorded which). CDR3: CAVGTSGGASNEQFF. CDR3 nucleotide sequence: TGTGCCGTCGGGACTAGCGGGGGGGCGAGCAATGAGCAGTTCTTC.